A selection of T cell receptor beta chains follows, all from one sample in a study of beta chain features in type 1 diabetes. Produced via immunoSEQ multiplex PCR; TCRdb's table is partial and in-frame only. The sample holds about 290,000 clones, about 7.8% seen once. The sample taken for sequencing was central memory CD4+ T cells from blood. The receptors originated from a woman under 30 in good health. Both conserved end residues are part of each CDR3. Each record gives: V gene, CDR3 length, D gene, clone size, J gene, CDR3 DNA, CDR3 protein. A D gene is named only where the DNA matches it firmly. Not all rows give a size; the values are once, few, many and, for expanded clones, a class.

>TRBV18|16|-|few|TRBJ1-5
TGTGCCAGCTCACCAGAGTACGGAGGGGGCAATCAGCCCCAGCATTTT
CASSPEYGGGNQPQHF
>TRBV18|20|TRBD1|-|TRBJ2-7
TGTGCCAGCTCACACTACAACTCCGGGATTTCCGGGACAGGGGGCAACGAGCAGTACTTC
CASSHYNSGISGTGGNEQYF
>TRBV18|16|TRBD2|-|TRBJ2-3
TGTGCCAGCTCAGACCTAGCGGGAGGGCCGGCAGATACGCAGTATTTT
CASSDLAGGPADTQYF
>TRBV4-3|15|-|few|TRBJ1-2
TGCGCCAGCAGCCAAGAAGGGACTGCTAACTATGGCTACACCTTC
CASSQEGTANYGYTF
>TRBV18|16|-|few|TRBJ1-1
TGTGCCAGCTCACCACAAATTGCGACCAAGAACACTGAAGCTTTCTTT
CASSPQIATKNTEAFF
>TRBV7-8|14|-|-|TRBJ1-5
TGTGCCAGCAGCTTAACGGCTCAGGGACAGCCCCAGCATTTT
CASSLTAQGQPQHF
>TRBV7-2|13|-|few|TRBJ2-5
TGTGCCAGCAGCCCCAGCCTAGCGGAGACCCAGTACTTC
CASSPSLAETQYF
>TRBV9|14|-|few|TRBJ2-7
TGTGCCAGCAGCGAAAATAGACCGCCCTACGAGCAGTACTTC
CASSENRPPYEQYF
>TRBV6-5|16|TRBD1|-|TRBJ2-5
TGTGCCAGCAGTTACCCTAGACAGGGATACCAAGAGACCCAGTACTTC
CASSYPRQGYQETQYF
>TRBV5-1|15|TRBD1|-|TRBJ1-2
TGCGCCAGCAGCTTTACAGGGGGAACCGTCTATGGCTACACCTTC
CASSFTGGTVYGYTF
>TRBV2|13|-|few|TRBJ2-3
TGTGCCAGCAGTGACCGGGGTTGGGATACGCAGTATTTT
CASSDRGWDTQYF
>TRBV7-9|14|TRBD1|-|TRBJ2-3
TGTGCCAGCACCTTGACAGGGGGTGCAGATACGCAGTATTTT
CASTLTGGADTQYF
>TRBV7-8|15|TRBD1|few|TRBJ1-5
TGTGCCAGCAGCACCAGGCCGGGACAGAATCAGCCCCAGCATTTT
CASSTRPGQNQPQHF
>TRBV15|16|TRBD1|-|TRBJ1-5
TGTGCCACCAGCAGAGAAGGGACAGGGGTGACCGCGCCCCAGCATTTT
CATSREGTGVTAPQHF
>TRBV4-2|13|-|many|TRBJ1-6
TGTGCCAGCAGCCGTGACGGTAATTCACCCCTCCACTTT
CASSRDGNSPLHF
>TRBV5-8|16|TRBD2|-|TRBJ2-1
TGTGCCAGCAGCTTGTCTATTCTAGCGGGGGACAATGAGCAGTTCTTC
CASSLSILAGDNEQFF
>TRBV7-3|13|-|-|TRBJ2-5
TGTGCCAGCAGCCCAACCGAAGGAGGGACCCAGTACTTC
CASSPTEGGTQYF
>TRBV7-9|16|-|many|TRBJ2-3
TGTGCCAGCAGCCCGGGGGTAGGGGGCGAGACAGATACGCAGTATTTT
CASSPGVGGETDTQYF
>TRBV13|18|TRBD1|-|TRBJ2-6
TGTGCCAGCAGCCGACGAGAGACAGGGTGGAGCGGGGCCAACGTCCTGACTTTC
CASSRRETGWSGANVLTF
>TRBV15|14|-|-|TRBJ2-1
TGTGCCACCAGCAGAGGAGTGGGGGATTACGAGCAGTTCTTC
CATSRGVGDYEQFF
>TRBV28|13|TRBD1|-|TRBJ1-2
TGTGCCAGCAGTTCCGACAGGGCCCATGGCTACACCTTC
CASSSDRAHGYTF
>TRBV10-3|14|-|few|TRBJ1-1
TGTGCCATCGAGACCCCAGGGAGGTCCACTGAAGCTTTCTTT
CAIETPGRSTEAFF
>TRBV4-2|17|-|few|TRBJ1-2
TGTGCCAGCAGCCAAGACTCCCGGAACGACCGGAGTGGGGGCTACACCTTC
CASSQDSRNDRSGGYTF
>TRBV7-9|16|TRBD1|few|TRBJ2-1
TGTGCCAGCAGTTCCGGGACAGGGTGGGCCACACATGAGCAGTTCTTC
CASSSGTGWATHEQFF
>TRBV7-2|16|TRBD1|few|TRBJ1-3
TGTGCCAGCAGCTTTTACCTAGGGGGCGCTGGAAACACCATATATTTT
CASSFYLGGAGNTIYF
>TRBV7-9|15|TRBD1|few|TRBJ2-1
TGTGCCAGCAGACGACAGGGTTCCCCAAACAATGAGCAGTTCTTC
CASRRQGSPNNEQFF
>TRBV18|14|-|-|TRBJ1-1
TGTGCCAGCTCGGGCCAGGGGATTAACACTGAAGCTTTCTTT
CASSGQGINTEAFF
>TRBV7-9|13|-|few|TRBJ1-1
TGTGCCAGCAGCTTAGGGACTACCACTGAAGCTTTCTTT
CASSLGTTTEAFF
>TRBV10-3|13|-|-|TRBJ2-1
TGTGCCATCAGTGAAGAGCCTGAGGATGAGCAGTTCTTC
CAISEEPEDEQFF
>TRBV5-1|15|-|once|TRBJ1-4
TGCGCCAGCAGCTTGTATAATTGGGGGAATGAAAAACTGTTTTTT
CASSLYNWGNEKLFF
>TRBV11-3|14|TRBD2|-|TRBJ2-7
TGTGCCAGCAGCTCCTCAGCGGGGCTCTACGAGCAGTACTTC
CASSSSAGLYEQYF